Shown below are 23 T cell receptor beta chains from a single sample sequenced in a study of T cell changes during pregnancy in multiple sclerosis. Data came from immunoSEQ multiplex PCR; TCRdb stores just in-frame clones and leaves some out. The repertoire holds roughly 60,000 clones, with roughly 92% as singletons. The starting material was peripheral blood, obtained in the second trimester of pregnancy. All receptors come from a female donor with multiple sclerosis, enrolled in a pregnancy study.

The chain couples TRBV2 to TRBJ1-3; D unclear. V lost 3 bases and J lost 0, with 6 bases in between. Per germline, CDR1 SNHLY and CDR2 FYNNEI. This CDR3 region has 14 residues. The CDR3 here is CASSDRSSGNTIYF. The DNA of the CDR3 is TGTGCCAGCAGTGACAGATCCTCTGGAAACACCATATATTTT.

With regard to this clone: The junction and the germline gene differ at one end; a read error may be behind it. The rearrangement joins TRBV20-1 to TRBJ2-1; D not resolved. Germline values: CDR1 DFQATT, CDR2 SNEGSKA (reference sequence). There are 11 residues in the CDR3. CDR3 in DNA: TGCAGTGCTAGAGATTACACTGAGCAGTTCTTC. Its translation: CSARDYTEQFF.

The chain uses TRBV4-1 and TRBJ2-7; 10 nucleotides line up with TRBD2. After removal of 3 bases from V and 2 bases from J, the junction contained 4 bases not matched to a gene. In germline, CDR1 is MGHRA, CDR2 YSYEKL. This CDR3 has 15 residues. This CDR3 reads CASSHGTSETYEQYF. CDR3 DNA: TGCGCCAGCAGCCACGGGACTAGCGAAACCTACGAGCAGTACTTC.

V usage is TRBV28 and J usage is TRBJ1-5; D not resolved. The germline gives CDR1 MDHEN, CDR2 SYDVKM. CDR3 length equals 15 residues. V shed 10 bases and J shed 3 bases, with 19 bases lying between them. The CDR3 nucleotides are TGTGCCACTTGGCCCCCCGGGATCTTCAATCAGCCCCAGCATTTT. It translates to CATWPPGIFNQPQHF.

The gene calls are TRBV28 and TRBJ2-1; D is perhaps TRBD2 (5 bases). The V end was cut by 3 bases, the J end by 2 bases, with 23 bases between. This CDR3 has 19 residues. Germline lookup yields CDR1 MDHEN and CDR2 SYDVKM. CDR3: CASSFPLDTPSPTYNEQFF. CDR3 nucleotide sequence: TGTGCCAGCAGTTTCCCCCTCGATACCCCTAGCCCGACCTACAATGAGCAGTTCTTC.

V is TRBV11-2 and J is TRBJ2-7; 8 bases agree with TRBD1. Unmatched junction bases numbered 12, after V lost 5 bases and J lost 6 bases. From germline, CDR1 is SGHAT and CDR2 FQNNGV. This CDR3 has 15 residues. The CDR3 bases are TGTGCCAGCAGCCCATGGACAGGGTTTGATCGCGAGCAGTACTTC. It is translated as CASSPWTGFDREQYF.

V is TRBV2 and J is TRBJ2-5; TRBD1 is a possible D gene (5 bases). V was shortened by 3 bases and J by 2 bases, with 10 bases between the two germline ends. Germline CDR1 SNHLY, CDR2 FYNNEI. This CDR3 spans 14 amino acids. CDR3 sequence (DNA): TGTGCCAGCAGTGATGACAGAGAGCAAGAGACCCAGTACTTC. The encoded protein is CASSDDREQETQYF.

The chain has TRBV9 and TRBJ2-7; TRBD1 agrees at 9 bases. The V segment lost 3 bases and the J segment 6 bases; nucleotides outside the gene matches: 10. This CDR3 comprises 15 residues. Germline-derived CDR1 and CDR2 are SGDLS and YYNGEE. In DNA form, the CDR3 reads TGTGCCAGCAGCGCCCAGGACAGGGGAGATTCCGAGCAGTACTTC. It translates to CASSAQDRGDSEQYF.

The rearrangement links TRBV10-1 to TRBJ2-7; weak D call: TRBD1 (5 bases). The V and J ends lost 4 bases and 1 base respectively, with 11 bases between them. From germline, CDR1 is WNHNN and CDR2 SYGVQD (reference sequence). CDR3 size: 14 residues. CDR3 sequence (DNA): TGCGCCAGCAGTGGGACATTAAAATCCTACGAGCAGTACTTC. Its translation is CASSGTLKSYEQYF.

This rearrangement joins TRBV6-4 to TRBJ2-2, with D maybe TRBD1 (5 bases). V dropped 4 bases and J dropped 2 bases, with 5 bases sitting between them. From germline, CDR1 is MRHNA and CDR2 SNTAGT. The CDR3 spans 13 residues. The CDR3 sequence: CASSGTNTGELFF. DNA of the CDR3: TGTGCCAGCAGTGGGACAAACACCGGGGAGCTGTTTTTT.

This sequence joins TRBV28 and TRBJ2-7; TRBD2 agrees at 10 bases. Germline V lookup: CDR1 MDHEN, CDR2 SYDVKM. J was trimmed by 4 bases and V by 1 base; bases with no gene match: 4. The CDR3 spans 15 residues. The CDR3 spells CASSLSGTSEYEQYF. In DNA, the CDR3 is TGTGCCAGCAGTTTATCAGGGACTAGCGAGTACGAGCAGTACTTC.

V usage is TRBV6-1 and J usage is TRBJ2-2; 12 nucleotides line up with TRBD2. Germline lookup yields CDR1 MNHNS and CDR2 SASEGT. The CDR3 loop spans 16 amino acids. V lost 4 bases, J lost 7 bases, and 7 bases stayed unmatched. The CDR3 DNA follows: TGTGCCAGCAGTGCCGGTACTAGCGGGAGGATCGGGGAGCTGTTTTTT. It codes for CASSAGTSGRIGELFF.

The V and J genes are TRBV11-2 and TRBJ2-7, with a weak D call TRBD2 (6 bases). Deletions cut 5 bases from V and 5 bases from J, with 10 bases between. Per germline, CDR1 SGHAT and CDR2 FQNNGV. CDR3 length: 12 amino acids. The CDR3 DNA sequence: TGTGCCAGCAGCCGGGGGACCCACGAGCAGTACTTC. It translates to CASSRGTHEQYF.

V and J are TRBV5-1 and TRBJ1-1; 7 nucleotides agree with TRBD1. V lost 4 bases to trimming and J lost 1 base; unmatched junction nucleotides: 7. Germline lookup yields CDR1 SGHRS and CDR2 YFSETQ. The CDR3 covers 15 residues. The CDR3: CASSIGGQANTEAFF. The DNA for the CDR3 is TGCGCCAGCAGCATTGGCGGACAGGCGAACACTGAAGCTTTCTTT. Using reference TRBV5-1 and TRBJ1-1 for the parts outside the CDR3, the full variable domain is KAGVTQTPRYLIKTRGQQVTLSCSPISGHRSVSWYQQTPGQGLQFLFEYFSETQRNKGNFPGRFSGRQFSNSRSEMNVSTLELGDSALYLCASSIGGQANTEAFFGQGTRLTVV.

This sequence joins TRBV7-9 and TRBJ1-4; weak D call: TRBD1 (6 bases). This CDR3 spans 16 amino acids. Germline assignment: CDR1 SEHNR and CDR2 FQNEAQ (reference sequence). V dropped 5 bases and J dropped 0 bases, with 13 bases sitting between them. DNA of the CDR3: TGTGCCAGCAGCCGAGACGACAGGTCAACTAATGAAAAACTGTTTTTT. Amino acid sequence: CASSRDDRSTNEKLFF.

The chain combines TRBV19 with TRBJ2-7; 7 bases agree with TRBD1. The CDR3 runs 13 residues. The germline gives CDR1 LNHDA, CDR2 SQIVND (reference sequence). With 6 bases clipped from V and 2 bases from J, the junction kept 4 bases outside the gene matches. The CDR3 nucleotides read TGTGCCAGTAGAGGGCAGGGGGCCTACGAGCAGTACTTC. Protein: CASRGQGAYEQYF.

The genes are TRBV30 and TRBJ1-1; TRBD1 agrees at 8 bases. There are 13 residues in the CDR3. Per germline, CDR1 GTSNPN and CDR2 SVGIG (reference sequence). V trimming: 5 bases; J trimming: 1 base; junction bases outside the gene matches: 3. The CDR3, as DNA: TGTGCCTGGCGGGGACAGGCGAACACTGAAGCTTTCTTT. It codes for CAWRGQANTEAFF. Full variable domain (remainder filled in from reference TRBV30 and TRBJ1-1): SQTIHQWPATLVQPVGSPLSLECTVEGTSNPNLYWYRQAAGRGLQLLFYSVGIGQISSEVPQNLSASRPQDRQFILSSKKLLLSDSGFYLCAWRGQANTEAFFGQGTRLTVV.

This chain joins TRBV11-1 and TRBJ2-1; D is ambiguous. Germline CDR1 SGHAT, CDR2 FQDESV (reference sequence). The V end was cut by 1 base, the J end by 2 bases, with 3 bases between. This CDR3 contains 13 residues. The CDR3, as DNA: TGTGCCAGCAGCTTAGTCACCTACAATGAGCAGTTCTTC. Protein sequence: CASSLVTYNEQFF.

V and J are TRBV5-5 and TRBJ2-1; 7 bases map to TRBD2. Per the germline V gene, CDR1 is SGHKS and CDR2 is YYEKEE (reference sequence). Unmatched junction bases numbered 13, after V lost 3 bases and J lost 4 bases. The CDR3 has 17 residues. The CDR3 protein is CASSSPPWSGVYNEQFF. In nucleotides, the CDR3 is TGTGCCAGCAGCTCCCCCCCATGGAGCGGGGTTTACAATGAGCAGTTCTTC.

About this clone: The junction differs from germline at one of its ends, possibly a read error. This chain uses TRBV7-7 with TRBJ2-1; D is perhaps TRBD1 (5 bases). Germline lookup yields CDR1 SSHAT and CDR2 FNYEAQ (reference sequence). This CDR3 contains 14 residues. The CDR3 nucleotides are TGTGCTAGCAGCTTAGCTAGGGGTTCAAATGAGCAGTTCTTC. Its translation is CASSLARGSNEQFF.

The chain links TRBV9 to TRBJ2-3, with 12 positions matching TRBD1. V lost 3 bases and J lost 4; bases outside the gene matches: 6. The length of the CDR3 is 16 residues. Germline V gene lookup returns CDR1 SGDLS and CDR2 YYNGEE. The CDR3 here is CASSAPGQGASDTQYF. For the CDR3, the DNA is TGTGCCAGCAGCGCACCGGGACAGGGGGCATCAGATACGCAGTATTTT.

This sequence joins TRBV9 and TRBJ1-2; 8 bases agree with TRBD1. The J segment lost 4 bases and the V segment lost 3 bases, leaving 8 bases of the junction unmatched. This CDR3 contains 15 residues. Germline V lookup: CDR1 SGDLS, CDR2 YYNGEE. The CDR3 region has the DNA TGTGCCAGCAGCGCAAACAGGGGGAGCAGCTATGGCTACACCTTC. This encodes CASSANRGSSYGYTF.

The chain has TRBV7-2 and TRBJ2-3; 8 positions match TRBD2. The CDR3 spans 15 residues. V lost 3 bases to trimming and J lost 0 bases; unmatched junction nucleotides: 2. Per germline, CDR1 SGHTA and CDR2 FQGNSA. This chain's CDR3 is CASSLASGSTDTQYF. CDR3 DNA sequence: TGTGCCAGCAGCTTGGCTAGCGGGAGCACAGATACGCAGTATTTT.